Listed below are T cell receptor beta chains from one sample, sequenced in a study of blood T cell repertoires in COVID-19. Here immunoSEQ multiplex PCR was the method, and the copy in TCRdb shows in-frame clones only, minus some. The data show almost 250,000 clones, almost 85% seen once. Sequences were obtained from PBMCs or T cells enriched from blood (not recorded which). These TCRs come from a woman in her forties or fifties with acute COVID-19. The CDR3 runs from the conserved cysteine through the conserved F or W. Fields, in order: V gene, clone size, D gene, J gene, CDR3 protein, CDR3 DNA. A D gene is named only where the DNA matches it firmly. Only some rows state a clone size, as once, few, many or a class for expanded clones.

v_gene: TRBV19; abundance: -; d_gene: -; j_gene: TRBJ1-5; CDR3aa: CASSPQGAQPQHF; CDR3nt: TGTGCCAGTAGTCCCCAAGGGGCCCAGCCCCAGCATTTT
v_gene: TRBV4-3; abundance: once; d_gene: -; j_gene: TRBJ2-2; CDR3aa: CASSFGPTGNTGELFF; CDR3nt: TGCGCCAGCAGCTTTGGCCCCACAGGGAACACCGGGGAGCTGTTTTTT
v_gene: TRBV7-2; abundance: -; d_gene: -; j_gene: TRBJ1-4; CDR3aa: CASSSGVGRYNEKLFF; CDR3nt: TGTGCCAGCAGTTCAGGGGTGGGGCGTTATAATGAAAAACTGTTTTTT
v_gene: TRBV5-1; abundance: -; d_gene: TRBD1; j_gene: TRBJ1-3; CDR3aa: CASSPGQEGNTIYF; CDR3nt: TGCGCCAGCAGCCCCGGACAGGAAGGAAACACCATATATTTT
v_gene: TRBV10-3; abundance: -; d_gene: TRBD1; j_gene: TRBJ1-2; CDR3aa: CAITRQGYGYTF; CDR3nt: TGTGCCATCACCAGACAGGGCTATGGCTACACCTTC
v_gene: TRBV7-8; abundance: -; d_gene: -; j_gene: TRBJ1-1; CDR3aa: CASMATGSLNTEAFF; CDR3nt: TGTGCCAGCATGGCGACGGGATCATTGAACACTGAAGCTTTCTTT
v_gene: TRBV5-6; abundance: -; d_gene: TRBD1; j_gene: TRBJ1-2; CDR3aa: CASSPPGTAYYGYTF; CDR3nt: TGTGCCAGCAGCCCCCCCGGGACAGCCTACTATGGCTACACCTTC
v_gene: TRBV11-2; abundance: -; d_gene: -; j_gene: TRBJ2-3; CDR3aa: CASSPGQSTDTQYF; CDR3nt: TGTGCCAGCAGCCCAGGACAATCCACAGATACGCAGTATTTT
v_gene: TRBV5-4; abundance: -; d_gene: -; j_gene: TRBJ1-2; CDR3aa: CASSYDRGDGYTF; CDR3nt: TGTGCCAGCAGTTATGACCGGGGGGACGGCTACACCTTC
v_gene: TRBV6-5; abundance: -; d_gene: TRBD1; j_gene: TRBJ1-2; CDR3aa: CASRPRQGASYGYTF; CDR3nt: TGTGCCAGCAGACCCAGACAGGGGGCGAGCTATGGCTACACCTTC
v_gene: TRBV14; abundance: once; d_gene: -; j_gene: TRBJ2-1; CDR3aa: CASSQELVNEQFF; CDR3nt: TGTGCCAGCAGCCAAGAACTGGTCAATGAGCAGTTCTTC
v_gene: TRBV4-3; abundance: once; d_gene: -; j_gene: TRBJ1-4; CDR3aa: CASSQVGGRNEKLFF; CDR3nt: TGCGCCAGCAGCCAAGTAGGCGGGAGAAATGAAAAACTGTTTTTT
v_gene: TRBV21-1; abundance: -; d_gene: -; j_gene: TRBJ2-5; CDR3aa: CASSKRTALQETQYF; CDR3nt: TGTGCCAGCAGCAAACGGACAGCCCTACAAGAGACCCAGTACTTC
v_gene: TRBV29-1; abundance: -; d_gene: -; j_gene: TRBJ2-1; CDR3aa: CSVDGAGSYNEQFF; CDR3nt: TGCAGCGTTGATGGGGCAGGGTCCTACAATGAGCAGTTCTTC
v_gene: TRBV6-5; abundance: -; d_gene: TRBD1; j_gene: TRBJ2-3; CDR3aa: CASSYFRGTGALVF; CDR3nt: TGTGCCAGCAGTTACTTCCGTGGGACAGGGGCGCTAGTTTTT
v_gene: TRBV9; abundance: -; d_gene: TRBD1; j_gene: TRBJ2-4; CDR3aa: CASSADRGHVRSAKNIQYF; CDR3nt: TGTGCCAGCAGCGCAGACAGGGGTCATGTGAGGTCTGCCAAAAACATTCAGTACTTC
v_gene: TRBV19; abundance: once; d_gene: -; j_gene: TRBJ1-5; CDR3aa: CASSVSQGGARGNQPQHF; CDR3nt: TGTGCCAGTAGTGTATCCCAAGGAGGGGCGAGGGGCAATCAGCCCCAGCATTTT
v_gene: TRBV4-3; abundance: -; d_gene: -; j_gene: TRBJ1-2; CDR3aa: CASSQDGEVRGSYGYTF; CDR3nt: TGCGCCAGCAGCCAAGATGGTGAGGTCCGGGGTAGCTATGGCTACACCTTC
v_gene: TRBV5-1; abundance: -; d_gene: TRBD1; j_gene: TRBJ1-2; CDR3aa: CASKPQQGGYGYTF; CDR3nt: TGCGCCAGCAAACCTCAACAGGGGGGATATGGCTACACCTTC
v_gene: TRBV10-3; abundance: -; d_gene: -; j_gene: TRBJ1-4; CDR3aa: CAISEGYRDNEKLFF; CDR3nt: TGTGCCATCAGTGAAGGATACAGGGATAATGAAAAACTGTTTTTT
v_gene: TRBV5-1; abundance: -; d_gene: -; j_gene: TRBJ2-1; CDR3aa: CASNSLGDNEQFF; CDR3nt: TGCGCCAGCAACTCTCTGGGCGACAATGAGCAGTTCTTC
v_gene: TRBV2; abundance: -; d_gene: -; j_gene: TRBJ1-2; CDR3aa: CASSTDRGANYGYTF; CDR3nt: TGTGCCAGCTCTACGGACCGCGGGGCTAACTATGGCTACACCTTC
v_gene: TRBV7-2; abundance: -; d_gene: -; j_gene: TRBJ1-6; CDR3aa: CASSLSQGASPLHF; CDR3nt: TGTGCCAGCAGCTTATCGCAGGGCGCTTCACCCCTCCACTTT
v_gene: TRBV27; abundance: few; d_gene: -; j_gene: TRBJ2-1; CDR3aa: CASLAGEQFF; CDR3nt: TGTGCCAGCCTAGCCGGTGAGCAGTTCTTC
v_gene: TRBV7-8; abundance: -; d_gene: -; j_gene: TRBJ1-1; CDR3aa: CASSPLGLGTEAFF; CDR3nt: TGTGCCAGCAGCCCTCTGGGACTCGGGACTGAAGCTTTCTTT
v_gene: TRBV5-8; abundance: once; d_gene: -; j_gene: TRBJ1-2; CDR3aa: CASSGANYGYTF; CDR3nt: TGTGCCAGCAGCGGAGCTAACTATGGCTACACCTTC
v_gene: TRBV21-1; abundance: -; d_gene: -; j_gene: TRBJ1-5; CDR3aa: CASRKCRDFSNQPQHF; CDR3nt: TGTGCCAGCAGAAAATGCAGGGATTTTAGCAATCAGCCCCAGCATTTT
v_gene: TRBV29-1; abundance: -; d_gene: TRBD1; j_gene: TRBJ1-2; CDR3aa: CSVEPLTGSHYGYTF; CDR3nt: TGCAGCGTTGAACCCCTGACAGGGTCCCACTATGGCTACACCTTC
v_gene: TRBV15; abundance: -; d_gene: -; j_gene: TRBJ1-1; CDR3aa: CATDAGLIERAEAFF; CDR3nt: TGTGCCACCGACGCGGGCCTTATAGAAAGGGCTGAAGCTTTCTTT